The source of this TCR beta chain is a study of vaccination effects on CD4 cells after COVID-19. About the research overall: Participants were given two doses of BNT162b2 or mRNA-1273 vaccine. Convalescent patients (n = two) were sampled 16 days and one week prevaccination.

Only a few counts were recorded for this clone. Its cognate antigen is unknown. Method: immunoSEQ multiplex PCR; TCRdb's copy keeps in-frame clones and lacks some. The table shows 30,000 or so clones, with more than 60% occurring only once. Germline CDR1 reads LGHDT; CDR2 reads YNNKEL (reference sequence). Deletions cut 8 bases from V and 5 bases from J, with 10 bases between. The CDR3 loop spans 12 amino acids. ViraFEST assay sequencing came after antigen-specific CD4+ T cells were expanded with viral peptide pools. The authors isolated CD4+ T cells after about 10 days of culture. This individual tested PCR-positive for SARS-CoV-2 infection between March and December 2020. Half of the medium was exchanged for IL-2 medium on both days 3 and 7.

This clonotype originated in a human donor who had a prior SARS-CoV-2 infection. Specimen: CD4+ T cells from PBMCs cultured with a peptide pool, collected before COVID-19 vaccination. This rearrangement joins TRBV3-1 (or the pseudogene TRBV3-2) to TRBJ2-1; D not resolved. CDR3 amino acids: CASPQWDNEQFF. CDR3 bases: TGTGCCAGCCCCCAATGGGACAATGAGCAGTTCTTC.